The 12 T cell receptor beta chains presented below share a single source sample, sequenced in a study of T cell changes during pregnancy in multiple sclerosis. Sequenced by immunoSEQ multiplex PCR; TCRdb stores in-frame clones only, minus some. The table has some 27,000 clones, about 88% seen once. This specimen consisted of CD8+ T cells from peripheral blood mononuclear cells, obtained before pregnancy. These receptors all come from a female donor with multiple sclerosis, enrolled in a pregnancy study.

This chain joins TRBV5-1 and TRBJ2-1; possibly TRBD1 for D (6 bases). With 4 bases removed from V and 3 bases from J, the gap between germline ends came to 17 bases. Germline CDR1 is SGHRS and CDR2 is YFSETQ. The CDR3 runs 16 residues. CDR3: CASSPRPGHRYNEQFF. CDR3 coding DNA: TGCGCCAGCAGCCCGCGACCGGGACACCGCTACAATGAGCAGTTCTTC.

V gene TRBV28 combines with J gene TRBJ2-5, with 7 nucleotides matching TRBD1. There are 15 residues in the CDR3. Germline trimming cut 4 bases from V and 2 bases from J; bases unmatched to any gene: 7. CDR1 and CDR2 (germline): MDHEN, SYDVKM. CDR3 amino acids: CASSWGPRGQETQYF. DNA of the CDR3: TGTGCCAGCAGTTGGGGGCCCAGGGGGCAAGAGACCCAGTACTTC.

This rearrangement joins TRBV5-4 to TRBJ2-7; tentatively, D is TRBD1 (5 bases). V lost 7 bases to trimming and J lost 2 bases, with 16 bases between them. The CDR3 spans 14 residues. Germline V gives CDR1 SGHNT, CDR2 YYREEE (reference sequence). CDR3 bases: TGTGCCAGCTCGGTTGCAGGGTCGACCTACGAGCAGTACTTC. It is translated as CASSVAGSTYEQYF.

The J gene is TRBJ1-2, the V gene TRBV27; weak D call: TRBD1 (5 bases). This CDR3 is 13 amino acids long. CDR1 and CDR2 from the germline V gene are MNHEY and SMNVEV (reference sequence). Deletions cut 6 bases from V and 4 bases from J, with 12 bases between. CDR3 coding DNA: TGTGCCAGCAGCGGGACGGGGGGCTATGGCTACACCTTC. Protein: CASSGTGGYGYTF.

The gene calls are TRBV7-9 and TRBJ2-1; 11 bases match TRBD2. Germline V gives CDR1 SEHNR, CDR2 FQNEAQ (reference sequence). The junction had 8 bases not matched to a gene; V was cut back by 5 bases and J by 8 bases. This CDR3 region has 15 residues. CDR3 DNA: TGTGCCAGCAGCCCTCTAGCGGGGGGCAGGGATGAGCAGTTCTTC. Amino acid sequence: CASSPLAGGRDEQFF.

The chain uses TRBV7-8 and TRBJ1-2; D gene ambiguous. CDR3 length equals 13 residues. V dropped 3 bases and J dropped 0 bases, with 5 bases sitting between them. In germline, CDR1 is SGHVS, CDR2 FQNEAQ. CDR3 in amino acids: CASSLAANYGYTF. The CDR3 DNA sequence: TGTGCCAGCAGCTTGGCAGCTAACTATGGCTACACCTTC.

J is TRBJ1-5 and V is TRBV4-1; 9 positions agree with TRBD1. Germline assignment: CDR1 MGHRA and CDR2 YSYEKL. V lost 1 base to trimming and J lost 3 bases; unmatched junction nucleotides: 7. The CDR3 sequence is 17 residues long. This CDR3 is CASSQAATGGINQPQHF. The DNA of the CDR3 is TGCGCCAGCAGCCAAGCGGCGACAGGGGGGATCAATCAGCCCCAGCATTTT.

The chain carries TRBV2 and TRBJ2-7, with D maybe TRBD2 (5 bases). Germline V gives CDR1 SNHLY, CDR2 FYNNEI. With 4 bases removed from V and 0 bases from J, the gap between germline ends came to 13 bases. The CDR3 sequence is 15 residues long. CDR3 amino acids: CASSGEQPGSYEQYF. The CDR3 DNA sequence: TGTGCCAGCAGTGGGGAGCAACCTGGCTCCTACGAGCAGTACTTC.

This clone has just one count. The chain joins TRBV27 to TRBJ2-3, with D perhaps TRBD2 (7 bases). Per germline, CDR1 MNHEY and CDR2 SMNVEV (reference sequence). The CDR3 spans 16 residues. Trimming stripped 0 bases from V and 2 bases from J, with 12 bases between. The CDR3 region has the DNA TGTGCCAGCAGTTTATCCCCCCGGGGGGCCACAGATACGCAGTATTTT. Translating it yields CASSLSPRGATDTQYF.

The rearrangement uses TRBV4-1 and TRBJ1-6; a possible D gene is TRBD1 (6 bases). CDR1 and CDR2 (germline): MGHRA, YSYEKL. This CDR3 is built from 16 residues. Deletions cut 4 bases from V and 0 bases from J, with 10 bases between. The CDR3 nucleotides read TGCGCCAGCAGCCTACAGACAGGCTCCTATAATTCACCCCTCCACTTT. Amino acid sequence: CASSLQTGSYNSPLHF.

The J gene is TRBJ2-7, the V gene TRBV23-1, with D possibly matching TRBD2 (5 bases). TRBV23-1 counts as an open reading frame of uncertain function. The CDR3 has 16 amino acids. V was shortened by 2 bases and J by 6 bases, with 20 bases between the two germline ends. The CDR3: CASSQPAGPPGGEQYF. CDR3 DNA sequence: TGCGCCAGCAGTCAACCCGCCGGGCCCCCCGGAGGCGAGCAGTACTTC.

The gene calls are TRBV30 and TRBJ1-2, with D tentatively TRBD1 (5 bases). The ends were cut back, 2 bases at V and 5 bases at J, with 12 bases in the middle. CDR3 length: 13 amino acids. Germline loops: CDR1 GTSNPN, CDR2 SVGIG (reference sequence). CDR3 sequence: CAWSLWGRYGYTF. The CDR3 coding sequence is TGTGCCTGGAGTCTATGGGGCCGTTATGGCTACACCTTC.